Shown below are 27 T cell receptor beta chains from a single sample sequenced in a study of blood T cell repertoires in COVID-19. The repertoire was sequenced with immunoSEQ multiplex PCR; TCRdb's copy has only in-frame clones and lacks some. The table lists roughly 300,000 clones, roughly nine tenths of them singletons, with approximately 12% in the top ten. The specimen was peripheral blood. The receptors originated from a woman aged 30 to 39 with COVID-19, enrolled during active disease.

The rearrangement uses TRBV28 and TRBJ2-7, with 11 bases fitting TRBD2. The CDR3 length is 13 residues. The V gene end was trimmed by 10 bases and the J gene end by 4 bases; junction bases not matched to a gene: 6. Germline lookup yields CDR1 MDHEN and CDR2 SYDVKM. The CDR3 bases are TGTGCCACCTCTAGCGGGGGGCGGTACGAGCAGTACTTC. Translation: CATSSGGRYEQYF.

The genes are TRBV30 and TRBJ2-1; 11 bases align to TRBD2. With V trimmed by 3 bases and J by 10 bases, 17 bases remained unmatched. Germline assignment: CDR1 GTSNPN and CDR2 SVGIG (reference sequence). CDR3 length: 17 amino acids. As DNA, the CDR3 is TGTGCCTGGAGGGTTTGGCCTATAGCGGGGGGGGCAGGCGAGCAGTTCTTC. It translates to CAWRVWPIAGGAGEQFF.

The chain links TRBV19 to TRBJ1-2, with D maybe TRBD1 (5 bases). The CDR3 is 14 residues long. Per the germline V gene, CDR1 is LNHDA and CDR2 is SQIVND (reference sequence). V shed 5 bases and J shed 4 bases, with 14 bases lying between them. The CDR3 DNA is TGTGCCAGTAGTGTTTTTGGGGCTACCTATGGCTACACCTTC. Residues: CASSVFGATYGYTF.

On this clone: The sample has other DNA sequences that encode this CDR3 too. The V call is TRBV18, the J call TRBJ1-1, with D unclear. V lost 2 bases, J lost 2 bases, and 9 bases lay in between. CDR3 length: 14 residues. Germline CDR1 KGHSH, CDR2 LQKENI. This CDR3 is CASSPDAGNTEAFF. The DNA of the CDR3 is TGTGCCAGCTCACCAGATGCGGGAAACACTGAAGCTTTCTTT.

The chain couples TRBV18 to TRBJ2-7; 9 bases match TRBD2. In germline, CDR1 is KGHSH, CDR2 LQKENI. The CDR3 is 15 residues long. The trim removed 0 bases at V and 4 bases at J, leaving 4 bases unmatched. CDR3 in DNA: TGTGCCAGCTCACCACCGTCAGCGGGGGGTTACGAGCAGTACTTC. This codes for CASSPPSAGGYEQYF. Together with reference TRBV18 and TRBJ2-7, the CDR3 gives the full variable domain: NAGVMQNPRHLVRRRGQEARLRCSPMKGHSHVYWYRQLPEEGLKFMVYLQKENIIDESGMPKERFSAEFPKEGPSILRIQQVVRGDSAAYFCASSPPSAGGYEQYFGPGTRLTVT.

The CDR3 DNA sequence: TGCAGTCCCCGGGGTGGGGAGACCCAGTACTTC. Translating it yields CSPRGGETQYF. The chain couples TRBV20-1 to TRBJ2-5, with a tentative D call TRBD2 (5 bases). The CDR3 contains 11 residues. Germline values: CDR1 DFQATT, CDR2 SNEGSKA (reference sequence). V was clipped by 8 bases and J by 5 bases, with 12 bases between them.

This chain links TRBV5-1 with TRBJ2-3, with D maybe TRBD1 (6 bases). V was pared by 0 bases and J by 5 bases, with 7 bases between. This CDR3 has 13 amino acids. CDR1 SGHRS and CDR2 YFSETQ come from the germline V gene. CDR3 DNA sequence: TGCGCCAGCAGCTTGGCAGGGGTAGATACGCAGTATTTT. Translated: CASSLAGVDTQYF.

This clone was recorded a few times. The conserved phenylalanine or tryptophan normally closing the CDR3 is absent here, so this likely arose from a read error. It is unclear where the CDR3 begins or ends on the DNA, so no DNA is shown, and the CDR3 is as TCRdb lists it. The chain uses TRBV11-2 and TRBJ1-2. Looked up from germline, CDR1 is SGHAT and CDR2 is FQNNGV. The CDR3 is 9 residues long, counting both termini. CDR3 in amino acids: CASSFLRGK.

The gene calls are TRBV29-1 and TRBJ2-5; 7 nucleotides match TRBD1. The CDR3 consists of 14 residues. V shed 4 bases, J shed 5 bases, and the junction held 10 bases outside the gene matches. CDR1 is SQVTM and CDR2 is ANQGSEA in the germline V gene. DNA for the CDR3: TGCAGCGTTGCGGTAACAGGGGATGAGGAGACCCAGTACTTC. This sequence encodes CSVAVTGDEETQYF.

The sample holds a few counts of this clone. The gene calls are TRBV5-1 and TRBJ2-7; 11 positions agree with TRBD2. The junction had 2 bases not matched to a gene; V was cut back by 6 bases and J by 3 bases. Germline loops: CDR1 SGHRS, CDR2 YFSETQ. This CDR3 has 13 residues. CDR3 in DNA: TGCGCCAGCAAACTAGCGGGGGACTACGAGCAGTACTTC. Its translation: CASKLAGDYEQYF.

This clone turned up a few times. The chain carries TRBV27 and TRBJ1-6; D remains unclear. This CDR3 is built from 15 residues. CDR1 and CDR2 from the germline V gene are MNHEY and SMNVEV (reference sequence). Trimming shortened V by 5 bases and J by 5 bases, and 13 bases separated the two germline ends. In DNA, the CDR3 is TGTGCCAGCAGTCATTGTAGGAGGGATAATTCACCCCTCCACTTT. Translation gives CASSHCRRDNSPLHF.

The chain recombines TRBV2 with TRBJ1-4, with D unclear. Trimming left V 3 bases short and J 8 bases short, with 7 bases between. CDR3 length: 12 residues. Germline CDR1 and CDR2: SNHLY and FYNNEI. CDR3 sequence (DNA): TGTGCCAGCAGTGAGGCGGCAGAAAAACTGTTTTTT. The encoded protein is CASSEAAEKLFF.

The chain couples TRBV28 to TRBJ1-5; 7 nucleotides align to TRBD1. The CDR3 spans 16 residues. Trimming removed 3 bases from V and 3 bases from J; junction bases left unmatched: 8. Germline V gene lookup returns CDR1 MDHEN and CDR2 SYDVKM. CDR3 bases: TGTGCCAGCAGTTTGACAGGGCGGTTCCCCAATCAGCCCCAGCATTTT. Translating it yields CASSLTGRFPNQPQHF. Full variable domain (missing parts from reference TRBV28 and TRBJ1-5): DVKVTQSSRYLVKRTGEKVFLECVQDMDHENMFWYRQDPGLGLRLIYFSYDVKMKEKGDIPEGYSVSREKKERFSLILESASTNQTSMYLCASSLTGRFPNQPQHFGDGTRLSIL.

The chain has TRBV19 and TRBJ1-2; a weak D match, TRBD1 (5 bases). The CDR3 consists of 12 residues. Germline CDR1 reads LNHDA; CDR2 reads SQIVND (reference sequence). The V end lost 11 bases, the J end lost 3 bases, and 13 bases lay between the germline ends. CDR3 coding DNA: TGTGCCTCCTCGGACACATACTATGGCTACACCTTC. Its translation is CASSDTYYGYTF.

The chain combines TRBV2 with TRBJ2-5, with TRBD2 matching 9 bases. Looked up from germline, CDR1 is SNHLY and CDR2 is FYNNEI. The CDR3 is made up of 16 amino acids. V shed 1 base, J shed 4 bases, and the junction held 7 bases outside the gene matches. CDR3 sequence reads: CASSEETSGFGETQYF. CDR3 coding DNA: TGTGCCAGCAGTGAAGAGACTAGCGGATTTGGAGAGACCCAGTACTTC.

The chain couples TRBV28 to TRBJ2-1, with 8 bases matching TRBD1. V gave up 4 bases and J gave up 5 bases; unmatched junction bases: 4. Germline loops: CDR1 MDHEN, CDR2 SYDVKM. This CDR3 is built from 14 residues. This chain's CDR3 is CASSSGQADNEQFF. CDR3 nucleotide sequence: TGTGCCAGCAGTTCGGGACAGGCTGACAATGAGCAGTTCTTC.

The V gene is TRBV2, the J gene TRBJ1-1; D is possibly TRBD1 (5 bases). The CDR3 is 14 residues long. Per the germline V gene, CDR1 is SNHLY and CDR2 is FYNNEI. V gave up 2 bases and J gave up 1 base, with 8 bases separating them. CDR3 coding DNA: TGTGCCAGCAGTGAAAATACAGGGAACACTGAAGCTTTCTTT. This codes for CASSENTGNTEAFF.

V usage is TRBV30 and J usage is TRBJ1-6, with 7 bases fitting TRBD1. J gave up 9 bases and V 5 bases, and 10 bases lay outside the gene matches. The CDR3 covers 14 residues. Germline V gene sequence: CDR1 GTSNPN, CDR2 SVGIG (reference sequence). The CDR3 region is CAWDSGRGLSPLHF. The CDR3 nucleotides are TGTGCCTGGGACTCCGGAAGGGGGCTTTCACCCCTCCACTTT.

This clone was recorded only once. The chain carries TRBV5-4 and TRBJ2-5; weak D call: TRBD1 (6 bases). Germline V gene data show CDR1 as SGHNT and CDR2 as YYREEE (reference sequence). V dropped 5 bases and J dropped 7 bases, with 18 bases sitting between them. The CDR3 length is 14 residues. The CDR3 sequence is CASRSGTTSATQYF. The CDR3 region has the DNA TGTGCCAGCAGGTCTGGGACAACCAGCGCGACCCAGTACTTC.

CDR3 nucleotide sequence: TGTGCCAGCAGTTCCCCCGTTAGTGAACTGTTTTTT. It translates to CASSSPVSELFF. J is TRBJ1-4 and V is TRBV6-5; D is unclear. The CDR3 is 12 amino acids. Per the germline V gene, CDR1 is MNHEY and CDR2 is SVGAGI. V lost 4 bases to trimming and J lost 12 bases, with 12 bases between them.

The rearrangement joins TRBV19 to TRBJ2-2; TRBD2 aligns across 12 bases. The CDR3 has 18 residues. V shed 4 bases and J 0 bases; nucleotides not matched to a gene: 6. The germline gives CDR1 LNHDA, CDR2 SQIVND (reference sequence). The CDR3 spells CASSTRLAGASNTGELFF. For the CDR3, the DNA is TGTGCCAGTAGTACTAGACTAGCGGGGGCTTCGAACACCGGGGAGCTGTTTTTT.

This chain joins TRBV6-5 and TRBJ1-3; D gene unclear. This CDR3 comprises 16 residues. From germline, CDR1 is MNHEY and CDR2 SVGAGI. Trimming pared 0 bases from V and 0 bases from J, leaving 9 bases between. In DNA form, the CDR3 reads TGTGCCAGCAGTTACTCGGGCAGCCCCTCTGGAAACACCATATATTTT. Protein sequence: CASSYSGSPSGNTIYF.

The V gene is TRBV11-2, the J gene TRBJ1-1, with 9 bases fitting TRBD1. The germline V gene encodes CDR1 SGHAT and CDR2 FQNNGV. Unmatched junction bases numbered 4, after V lost 5 bases and J lost 3 bases. The CDR3 loop spans 14 amino acids. CDR3 coding DNA: TGTGCCAGCAGCCAGGGACAGGGTTACACTGAAGCTTTCTTT. This encodes CASSQGQGYTEAFF.

The genes are TRBV12-5 and TRBJ2-2, with D maybe TRBD1 (6 bases). This CDR3 has 15 amino acids. V lost 1 base, J lost 4 bases, and 10 bases lay in between. Germline V gene sequence: CDR1 LGHNT, CDR2 FRNRAP. The CDR3 is CASGLAGAGTGELFF. The CDR3 bases are TGTGCTAGTGGTTTGGCAGGGGCTGGCACCGGGGAGCTGTTTTTT.

The chain combines TRBV5-1 with TRBJ2-1, with 9 positions matching TRBD2. The CDR3 runs to 16 residues. V shed 4 bases, J shed 0 bases, and the junction held 5 bases outside the gene matches. Per the germline V gene, CDR1 is SGHRS and CDR2 is YFSETQ. The CDR3 DNA sequence: TGCGCCAGCAGCCGACTAGCGGCAAGCTCCTACAATGAGCAGTTCTTC. Translation gives CASSRLAASSYNEQFF. The complete variable domain, with remaining parts taken from reference TRBV5-1 and TRBJ2-1, reads KAGVTQTPRYLIKTRGQQVTLSCSPISGHRSVSWYQQTPGQGLQFLFEYFSETQRNKGNFPGRFSGRQFSNSRSEMNVSTLELGDSALYLCASSRLAASSYNEQFFGPGTRLTVL.

The J gene is TRBJ2-7, the V gene TRBV27; the D is unclear. Trimming took 6 bases from V and 3 from J, leaving 12 bases between them. The CDR3 totals 13 residues. Germline CDR1 and CDR2: MNHEY and SMNVEV (reference sequence). CDR3 protein: CASRSGSFYEQYF. The CDR3 DNA is TGTGCCAGCAGGTCAGGTTCTTTCTACGAGCAGTACTTC.

The chain carries TRBV7-2 and TRBJ2-2; D uncertain. Germline V gene data show CDR1 as SGHTA and CDR2 as FQGNSA. There are 13 residues in the CDR3. The V and J ends lost 2 bases and 4 bases respectively, with 5 bases between them. Written as DNA, the CDR3 is TGTGCCAGCAGCTTAAGCCTCACCGGGGAGCTGTTTTTT. As protein: CASSLSLTGELFF.